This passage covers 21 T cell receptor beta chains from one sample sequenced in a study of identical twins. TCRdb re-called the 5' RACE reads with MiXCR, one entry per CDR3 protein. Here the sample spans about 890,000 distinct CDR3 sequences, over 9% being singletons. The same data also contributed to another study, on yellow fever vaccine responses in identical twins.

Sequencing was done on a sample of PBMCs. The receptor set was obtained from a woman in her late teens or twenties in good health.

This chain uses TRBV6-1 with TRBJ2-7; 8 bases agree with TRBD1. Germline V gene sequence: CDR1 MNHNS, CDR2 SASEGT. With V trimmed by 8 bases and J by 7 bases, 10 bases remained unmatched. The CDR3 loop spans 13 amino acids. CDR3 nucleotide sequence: TGTGCCAGCCATCTAGACAGGGGTGGTGAGCAGTACGTC. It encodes CASHLDRGGEQYV.

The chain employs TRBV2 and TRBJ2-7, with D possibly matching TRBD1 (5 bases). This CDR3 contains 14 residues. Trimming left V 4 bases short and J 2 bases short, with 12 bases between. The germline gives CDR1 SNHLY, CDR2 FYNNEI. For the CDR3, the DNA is TGTGCCAGCAGTGTGATGGCAGGGACCTACGAGCAGTACTTC. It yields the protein CASSVMAGTYEQYF. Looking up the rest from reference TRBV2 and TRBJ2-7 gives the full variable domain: EPEVTQTPSHQVTQMGQEVILRCVPISNHLYFYWYRQILGQKVEFLVSFYNNEISEKSEIFDDQFSVERPDGSNFTLKIRSTKLEDSAMYFCASSVMAGTYEQYFGPGTRLTVT.

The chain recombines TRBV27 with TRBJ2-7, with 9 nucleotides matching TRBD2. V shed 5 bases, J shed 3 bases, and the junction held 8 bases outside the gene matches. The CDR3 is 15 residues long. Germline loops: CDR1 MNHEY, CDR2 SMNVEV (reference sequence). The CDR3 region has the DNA TGTGCCAGCAGTCGTGCCGAGACTAGCGGCTACGAGCAGTACTTC. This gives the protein CASSRAETSGYEQYF.

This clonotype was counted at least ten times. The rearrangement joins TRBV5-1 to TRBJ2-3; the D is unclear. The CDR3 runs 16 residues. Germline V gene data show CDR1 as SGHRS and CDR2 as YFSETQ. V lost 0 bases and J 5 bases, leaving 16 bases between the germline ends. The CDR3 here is CASSLGRLLRGDTQYF. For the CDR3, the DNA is TGCGCCAGCAGCTTGGGACGGCTCCTCAGAGGAGATACGCAGTATTTT. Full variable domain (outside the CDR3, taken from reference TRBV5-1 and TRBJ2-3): KAGVTQTPRYLIKTRGQQVTLSCSPISGHRSVSWYQQTPGQGLQFLFEYFSETQRNKGNFPGRFSGRQFSNSRSEMNVSTLELGDSALYLCASSLGRLLRGDTQYFGPGTRLTVL.

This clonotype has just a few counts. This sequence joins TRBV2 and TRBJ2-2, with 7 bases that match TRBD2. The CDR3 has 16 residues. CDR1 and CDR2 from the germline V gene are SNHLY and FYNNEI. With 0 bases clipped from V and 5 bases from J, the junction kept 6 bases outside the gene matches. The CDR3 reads CASSEAPSGKTGELFF. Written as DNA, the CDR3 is TGTGCCAGCAGTGAAGCCCCGAGCGGGAAGACCGGGGAGCTGTTTTTT.

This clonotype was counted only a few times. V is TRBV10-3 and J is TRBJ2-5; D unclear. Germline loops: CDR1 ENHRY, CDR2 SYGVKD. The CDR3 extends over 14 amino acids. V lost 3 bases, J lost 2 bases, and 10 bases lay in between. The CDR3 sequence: CAISDTVAQETQYF. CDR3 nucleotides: TGTGCCATCAGTGATACGGTCGCACAAGAGACCCAGTACTTC.

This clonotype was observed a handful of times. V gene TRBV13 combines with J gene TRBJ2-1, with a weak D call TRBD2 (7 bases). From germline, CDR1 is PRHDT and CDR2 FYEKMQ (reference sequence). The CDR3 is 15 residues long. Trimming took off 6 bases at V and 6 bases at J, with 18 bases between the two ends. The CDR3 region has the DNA TGTGCCAGCAGGATGCGGCGGGGGCTCGGCAATGAGCAGTTCTTC. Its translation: CASRMRRGLGNEQFF.

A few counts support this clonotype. The DNA of the CDR3 is TGTGCCAGCAGCATTAAAGGAGGGGCAGGCACTGAAGCTTTCTTT. Protein sequence: CASSIKGGAGTEAFF. The chain carries TRBV9 and TRBJ1-1, with a possible D match to TRBD1 (5 bases). The CDR3 covers 15 residues. V was cut by 4 bases and J by 4 bases, with 17 bases left in between. Germline V gene lookup returns CDR1 SGDLS and CDR2 YYNGEE.

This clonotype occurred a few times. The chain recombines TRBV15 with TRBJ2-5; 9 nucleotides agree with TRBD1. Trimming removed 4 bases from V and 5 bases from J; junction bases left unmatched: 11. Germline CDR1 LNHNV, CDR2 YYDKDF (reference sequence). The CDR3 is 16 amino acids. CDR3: CATSKPSGTGRETQYF. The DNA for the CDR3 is TGTGCCACCAGCAAGCCTTCCGGGACAGGGAGGGAGACCCAGTACTTC.

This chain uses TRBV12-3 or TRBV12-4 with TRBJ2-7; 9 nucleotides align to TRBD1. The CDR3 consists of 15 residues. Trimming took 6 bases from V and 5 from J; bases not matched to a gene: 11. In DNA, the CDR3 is TGTGCCAGCAGCTTTCCGGGACAGGGAGTAGACGAGCAGTACTTC. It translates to CASSFPGQGVDEQYF.

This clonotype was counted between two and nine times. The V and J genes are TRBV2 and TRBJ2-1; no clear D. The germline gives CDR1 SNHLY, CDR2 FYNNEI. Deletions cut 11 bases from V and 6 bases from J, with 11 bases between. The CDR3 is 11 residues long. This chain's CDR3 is CASTRVNEQFF. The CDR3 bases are TGTGCCTCCACCCGGGTCAATGAGCAGTTCTTC.

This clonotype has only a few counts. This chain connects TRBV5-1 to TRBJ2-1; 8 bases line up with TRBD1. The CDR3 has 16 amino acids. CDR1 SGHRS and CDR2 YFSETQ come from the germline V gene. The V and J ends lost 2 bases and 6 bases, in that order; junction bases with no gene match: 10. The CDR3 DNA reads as TGCGCCAGCAGCTTTCCCCCCGGGACAGGAGGCAATGAGCAGTTCTTC. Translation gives CASSFPPGTGGNEQFF.

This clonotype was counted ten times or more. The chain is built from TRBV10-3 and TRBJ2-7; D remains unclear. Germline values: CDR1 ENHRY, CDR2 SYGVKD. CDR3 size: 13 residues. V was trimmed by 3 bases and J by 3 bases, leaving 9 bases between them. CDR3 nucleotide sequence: TGTGCCATCAGTGATGGGCCACACTACGAGCAGTACTTC. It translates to CAISDGPHYEQYF.

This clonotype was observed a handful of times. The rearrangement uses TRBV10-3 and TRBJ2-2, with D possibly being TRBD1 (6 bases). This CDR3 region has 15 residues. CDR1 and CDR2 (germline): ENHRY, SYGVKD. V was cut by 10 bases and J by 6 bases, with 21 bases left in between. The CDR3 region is CATIAVQGLAGELFF. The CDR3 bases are TGTGCCACGATTGCAGTACAGGGTCTGGCCGGGGAGCTGTTTTTT.

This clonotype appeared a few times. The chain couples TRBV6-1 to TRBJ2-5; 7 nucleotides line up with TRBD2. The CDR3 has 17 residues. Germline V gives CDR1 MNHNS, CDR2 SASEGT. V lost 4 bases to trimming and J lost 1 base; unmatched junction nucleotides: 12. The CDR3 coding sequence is TGTGCCAGCAGTGCTGTGACCTCTCTAGCGGCCCAAGAGACCCAGTACTTC. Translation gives CASSAVTSLAAQETQYF.

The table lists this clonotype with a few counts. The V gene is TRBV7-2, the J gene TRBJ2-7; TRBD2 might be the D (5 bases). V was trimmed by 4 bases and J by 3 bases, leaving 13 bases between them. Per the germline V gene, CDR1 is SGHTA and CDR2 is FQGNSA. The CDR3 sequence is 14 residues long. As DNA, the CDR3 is TGTGCCAGCAGCTCGGGGATTACTGACTACGAGCAGTACTTC. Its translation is CASSSGITDYEQYF.

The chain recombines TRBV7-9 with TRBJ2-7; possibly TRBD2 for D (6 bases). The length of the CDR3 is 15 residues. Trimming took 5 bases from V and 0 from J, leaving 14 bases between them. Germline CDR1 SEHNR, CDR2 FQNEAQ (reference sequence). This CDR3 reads CASSRPGESSYEQYF. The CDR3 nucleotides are TGTGCCAGCAGCCGACCGGGGGAAAGCTCCTACGAGCAGTACTTC.

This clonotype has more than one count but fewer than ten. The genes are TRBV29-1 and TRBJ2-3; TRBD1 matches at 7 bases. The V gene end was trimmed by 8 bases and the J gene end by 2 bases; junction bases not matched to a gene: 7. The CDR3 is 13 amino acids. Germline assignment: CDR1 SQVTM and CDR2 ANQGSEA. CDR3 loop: CSLRTGPTDTQYF. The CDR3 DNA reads TGCAGCTTAAGGACAGGCCCCACAGATACGCAGTATTTT.

The chain's CDR3 is CASSDATAGANVLTF. CDR3 coding DNA: TGTGCCAGCAGTGATGCGACGGCTGGGGCCAACGTCCTGACTTTC. The rearrangement joins TRBV6-1 to TRBJ2-6, with D hard to call. Trimming left V 3 bases short and J 2 bases short, with 8 bases between. The CDR3 is 15 residues long. CDR1 is MNHNS and CDR2 is SASEGT in the germline V gene.

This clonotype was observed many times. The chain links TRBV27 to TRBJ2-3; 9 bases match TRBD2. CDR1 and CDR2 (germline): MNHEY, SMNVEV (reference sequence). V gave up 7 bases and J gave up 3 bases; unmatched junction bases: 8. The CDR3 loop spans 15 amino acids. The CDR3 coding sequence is TGTGCCAGCATGAAGCGGGAGGTGGGAACAGATACGCAGTATTTT. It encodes CASMKREVGTDTQYF.

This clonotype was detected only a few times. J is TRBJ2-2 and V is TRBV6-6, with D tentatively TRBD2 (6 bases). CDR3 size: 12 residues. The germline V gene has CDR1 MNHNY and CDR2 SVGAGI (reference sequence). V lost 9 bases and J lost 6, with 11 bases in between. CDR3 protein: CASRPGAGELFF. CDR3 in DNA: TGTGCCAGTCGTCCGGGGGCCGGGGAGCTGTTTTTT.